The 31 T cell receptor beta chains presented below share a single source sample, sequenced in a study of beta chain features in type 1 diabetes. The study's findings and limits: A moderate, significant TCRB CDR3 shortening appeared in type 1 diabetes across four CD4+ subsets.

Reverse transcription of all isolated RNA meant that expressed TCRB transcripts were sequenced. The table came from immunoSEQ multiplex PCR; TCRdb's copy has only in-frame clones and leaves some out. The data hold 400,000 or so clones, with 10% to 15% observed a single time. Their recognized antigens are unknown. The sequenced sample consisted of naive CD4+ T cells from blood. All receptors come from a woman aged 18-35 years with type 1 diabetes.

Only a few counts were recorded for this clone. The chain couples TRBV30 to TRBJ2-5; TRBD2 aligns across 15 bases. V was clipped by 0 bases and J by 5 bases; unmatched bases: 10. The CDR3 contains 18 residues. The V gene's germline CDR1 is GTSNPN and CDR2 SVGIG (reference sequence). CDR3 nucleotide sequence: TGTGCCTGGAGTGTACATCGTCGGACTAGCGGGAGGGGGGAGACCCAGTACTTC. Translated: CAWSVHRRTSGRGETQYF. Full variable domain (rest looked up from reference TRBV30 and TRBJ2-5): SQTIHQWPATLVQPVGSPLSLECTVEGTSNPNLYWYRQAAGRGLQLLFYSVGIGQISSEVPQNLSASRPQDRQFILSSKKLLLSDSGFYLCAWSVHRRTSGRGETQYFGPGTRLLVL.

With respect to this clone: Other DNA sequences within the sample encode an identical CDR3. The chain employs TRBV30 and TRBJ1-3; D gene unclear. Germline V CDR1 and CDR2: GTSNPN, SVGIG (reference sequence). CDR3 length: 13 amino acids. V lost 5 bases and J lost 1, with 9 bases in between. The CDR3 protein is CAWSVSSGNTIYF. CDR3 sequence (DNA): TGTGCCTGGTCGGTTTCTTCTGGAAACACCATATATTTT.

There are a few counts of this clone. The CDR3 sequence: CASNRGTGYNEQFF. In DNA form, the CDR3 reads TGTGCCAGCAACAGGGGGACAGGGTACAATGAGCAGTTCTTC. This rearrangement joins TRBV7-9 to TRBJ2-1, with TRBD1 matching over 9 bases. CDR1 is SEHNR, CDR2 FQNEAQ, per germline (reference sequence). The CDR3 extends over 14 amino acids. Trimming at V came to 7 bases and at J to 4 bases, leaving 5 bases not matched to a gene.

This clone was detected only a few times. J is TRBJ2-7 and V is TRBV20-1, with 7 nucleotides matching TRBD1. CDR1 and CDR2 (germline): DFQATT, SNEGSKA (reference sequence). This CDR3 spans 11 amino acids. J was trimmed by 3 bases and V by 5 bases; bases with no gene match: 1. CDR3 amino acids: CSADRDYEQYF. DNA for the CDR3: TGCAGTGCTGACAGGGACTACGAGCAGTACTTC.

The table lists this clone with a few counts. The chain is built from TRBV18 and TRBJ2-7, with D unclear. This CDR3 contains 15 residues. Germline lookup yields CDR1 KGHSH and CDR2 LQKENI. The germline V and J ends were trimmed by 4 bases and 5 bases, with 18 bases remaining between them. The CDR3 DNA is TGTGCCAGCTCACTTGGGCTTAGTAGACCGGACGAGCAGTACTTC. Its translation: CASSLGLSRPDEQYF.

In its sample, this clone was seen a few times. The genes are TRBV11-2 and TRBJ1-2; D remains ambiguous. The CDR3 is 14 amino acids. Germline V gene sequence: CDR1 SGHAT, CDR2 FQNNGV. V was shortened by 2 bases and J by 1 base, with 8 bases between the two germline ends. In nucleotides, the CDR3 is TGTGCCAGCAGCTTAACCGAGCTTAACTATGGCTACACCTTC. Translating it yields CASSLTELNYGYTF.

This clone occurred once. The CDR3 reads CASSYNRGPSRSYTF. CDR3 DNA sequence: TGTGCCAGCAGCTATAACAGGGGTCCTTCGAGGAGCTACACCTTC. The genes are TRBV5-6 and TRBJ1-2; TRBD1 agrees at 7 bases. The CDR3 sequence is 15 residues long. Germline CDR1 SGHDT, CDR2 YYEEEE. V lost 3 bases and J lost 9; bases outside the gene matches: 14. Drawing the rest from reference TRBV5-6 and TRBJ1-2, the complete variable domain is DAGVTQSPTHLIKTRGQQVTLRCSPKSGHDTVSWYQQALGQGPQFIFQYYEEEERQRGNFPDRFSGHQFPNYSSELNVNALLLGDSALYLCASSYNRGPSRSYTFGSGTRLTVV.

This clone appeared a few times. The rearrangement links TRBV18 to TRBJ2-3, with 7 bases identical to TRBD2. This CDR3 region has 16 residues. The germline CDR1 and CDR2 sequences are KGHSH and LQKENI. The J segment lost 4 bases and the V segment lost 0 bases, leaving 7 bases of the junction unmatched. In DNA, the CDR3 is TGTGCCAGCTCACCACCGACGGGAGGTTCTCCAGATACGCAGTATTTT. It is translated as CASSPPTGGSPDTQYF.

The rearrangement joins TRBV28 to TRBJ1-2; possibly TRBD1 for D (6 bases). Per the germline V gene, CDR1 is MDHEN and CDR2 is SYDVKM. V was shortened by 5 bases and J by 4 bases, with 8 bases between the two germline ends. There are 12 residues in the CDR3. The chain's CDR3 is CASSPTGYGYTF. CDR3 coding DNA: TGTGCCAGCAGTCCGACAGGCTATGGCTACACCTTC.

The V and J genes are TRBV4-1 and TRBJ2-1; D gene unclear. Trimming took off 4 bases at V and 0 bases at J, with 10 bases between the two ends. The CDR3 totals 15 residues. Germline V gene sequence: CDR1 MGHRA, CDR2 YSYEKL. CDR3 residues: CASSLFSGSYNEQFF. CDR3 DNA sequence: TGCGCCAGCAGCCTGTTTAGTGGCTCCTACAATGAGCAGTTCTTC.

The CDR3 is CASRGTGHSNQPQHF. Written as DNA, the CDR3 is TGTGCCAGCAGGGGGACAGGCCATAGCAATCAGCCCCAGCATTTT. The chain couples TRBV2 to TRBJ1-5, with TRBD1 identical over 8 bases. There are 15 residues in the CDR3. J lost 0 bases, V lost 6 bases, and 4 bases had no gene match. Germline V gene data show CDR1 as SNHLY and CDR2 as FYNNEI.

This clone was seen a handful of times. The chain is built from TRBV9 and TRBJ2-2; 11 bases match TRBD2. Germline CDR1 SGDLS, CDR2 YYNGEE. The CDR3 is 14 residues long. J gave up 6 bases and V 4 bases, and 2 bases lay outside the gene matches. The CDR3, as DNA: TGTGCCAGCAGCACTAGCGGGAGATCCGGGGAGCTGTTTTTT. Encoded protein: CASSTSGRSGELFF.

This clone showed up just a few times. V and J are TRBV29-1 and TRBJ2-4; D unresolved. The V end was cut by 3 bases, the J end by 3 bases, with 9 bases between. Germline V gene data show CDR1 as SQVTM and CDR2 as ANQGSEA. The CDR3 spans 13 residues. The CDR3 sequence: CSVDRGVKNIQYF. The CDR3 nucleotides are TGCAGCGTTGACCGAGGCGTCAAAAACATTCAGTACTTC.

The chain carries TRBV18 and TRBJ2-1; a weak D match, TRBD1 (6 bases). V was clipped by 6 bases and J by 0 bases, with 15 bases between them. Germline V CDR1 and CDR2: KGHSH, LQKENI. This CDR3 is built from 16 residues. The CDR3 reads CASSQRQVSSYNEQFF. CDR3 nucleotides: TGTGCCAGCTCTCAACGACAGGTTAGCTCCTACAATGAGCAGTTCTTC. Together with reference TRBV18 and TRBJ2-1, the CDR3 gives the full variable domain: NAGVMQNPRHLVRRRGQEARLRCSPMKGHSHVYWYRQLPEEGLKFMVYLQKENIIDESGMPKERFSAEFPKEGPSILRIQQVVRGDSAAYFCASSQRQVSSYNEQFFGPGTRLTVL.

As to this clone: Additional DNA sequences in this sample encode the identical CDR3. The chain joins TRBV6-5 to TRBJ2-5, with D tentatively TRBD1 (6 bases). In germline, CDR1 is MNHEY, CDR2 SVGAGI. The CDR3 has 14 residues. V shed 0 bases and J shed 1 base, with 6 bases lying between them. CDR3 amino acids: CASSYSTGQETQYF. For the CDR3, the DNA is TGTGCCAGCAGTTACTCGACAGGCCAAGAGACCCAGTACTTC.

This clone has a handful of counts. V gene TRBV7-2 combines with J gene TRBJ1-2; D gene uncertain. The CDR3 extends over 16 amino acids. V lost 5 bases and J 8 bases, leaving 24 bases between the germline ends. Germline V gene data show CDR1 as SGHTA and CDR2 as FQGNSA. CDR3 in DNA: TGTGCCAGCAGCCCAGAGATTATCGGGGTGGCCTTGGGCTACACCTTC. Translating gives CASSPEIIGVALGYTF.

The V and J genes are TRBV25-1 and TRBJ1-6, with D unclear. V was trimmed by 8 bases and J by 7 bases, leaving 21 bases between them. There are 16 residues in the CDR3. Germline CDR1 reads MGHDK; CDR2 reads SYGVNS. The CDR3 DNA reads TGTGCCAGCTTGTCGGGTTGGAAAATTACCAATTCACCCCTCCACTTT. This sequence encodes CASLSGWKITNSPLHF.

With regard to this clone: Other nucleotide sequences from this sample produce the same CDR3. This chain connects TRBV30 to TRBJ1-2, with D uncertain. The CDR3 runs to 11 residues. Germline CDR1 and CDR2: GTSNPN and SVGIG (reference sequence). V was cut by 2 bases and J by 4 bases, with 5 bases left in between. The CDR3 protein is CAWSRSYGYTF. The CDR3 coding sequence is TGTGCCTGGAGTCGTAGCTATGGCTACACCTTC.

In this sample, this clone turned up a few times. The rearrangement joins TRBV25-1 to TRBJ2-6; perhaps TRBD1 as D (5 bases). There are 17 residues in the CDR3. The germline gives CDR1 MGHDK, CDR2 SYGVNS. Trimming shortened V by 3 bases and J by 2 bases, and 14 bases separated the two germline ends. This CDR3 reads CASSESSGRAGANVLTF. CDR3 coding DNA: TGTGCCAGCAGTGAGTCCTCCGGCAGGGCTGGGGCCAACGTCCTGACTTTC.

This clone has only a few counts. The chain recombines TRBV5-1 with TRBJ2-7; TRBD2 aligns across 14 bases. The CDR3 has 14 residues. The trim removed 4 bases at V and 6 bases at J, leaving 3 bases unmatched. The germline gives CDR1 SGHRS, CDR2 YFSETQ. CDR3 nucleotide sequence: TGCGCCAGCAGCGAGGGGACTAGCGGGAGCGAGCAGTACTTC. This encodes CASSEGTSGSEQYF.

The CDR3 DNA reads TGCGCCAGCAGCCAAGAACTAGTAAATGAGCAGTTCTTC. Its translation is CASSQELVNEQFF. V usage is TRBV4-3 and J usage is TRBJ2-1, with D perhaps TRBD2 (5 bases). The CDR3 consists of 13 residues. Germline V CDR1 and CDR2: LGHNA, YSLEER. V dropped 0 bases and J dropped 7 bases, with 7 bases sitting between them.

The rearrangement uses TRBV2 and TRBJ1-2, with unresolved D. The V gene lost 3 bases and the J gene lost 4 bases, with 6 bases spanning the gap. Germline CDR1 reads SNHLY; CDR2 reads FYNNEI. The CDR3 runs to 12 residues. The chain's CDR3 is CASSENFYGYTF. The DNA for the CDR3 is TGTGCCAGCAGTGAGAACTTCTATGGCTACACCTTC.

The J gene is TRBJ1-5, the V gene TRBV6-1; D remains ambiguous. V was clipped by 8 bases and J by 7 bases, with 15 bases between them. There are 13 residues in the CDR3. CDR1 is MNHNS and CDR2 is SASEGT in the germline V gene. The CDR3 region has the DNA TGTGCCAGCGCAAGTCACTTGGAGCAGCCCCAGCATTTT. It specifies CASASHLEQPQHF.

The J gene is TRBJ2-1, the V gene TRBV5-4; 8 bases are a match to TRBD2. Germline CDR1 and CDR2: SGHNT and YYREEE (reference sequence). This CDR3 is 17 amino acids long. V shed 6 bases and J 8 bases; nucleotides not matched to a gene: 19. In nucleotides, the CDR3 is TGTGCCAGCATCTCTACAAGGGGGACTAGTATTGCCCATGAGCAGTTCTTC. Protein: CASISTRGTSIAHEQFF.

This clone was counted only a few times. This chain connects TRBV4-3 to TRBJ2-7; TRBD2 agrees at 9 bases. The CDR3 totals 15 residues. Germline values: CDR1 LGHNA, CDR2 YSLEER. Unmatched junction bases numbered 3, after V lost 0 bases and J lost 3 bases. As DNA, the CDR3 is TGCGCCAGCAGCCAAGATCGAGCGGGAGGCTACGAGCAGTACTTC. Protein sequence: CASSQDRAGGYEQYF.

J is TRBJ1-1 and V is TRBV25-1; D is uncertain. The V gene lost 1 base and the J gene lost 8 bases, with 14 bases spanning the gap. This CDR3 is built from 14 residues. The germline CDR1 and CDR2 sequences are MGHDK and SYGVNS. CDR3: CASSELESVREAFF. CDR3 DNA: TGTGCCAGCAGTGAATTGGAGTCCGTGAGGGAAGCTTTCTTT.

The sample holds a few counts of this clone. J is TRBJ1-3 and V is TRBV30; D possibly corresponds to TRBD1 (6 bases). V was pared by 3 bases and J by 4 bases, with 10 bases between. CDR3 length: 13 residues. The germline V gene encodes CDR1 GTSNPN and CDR2 SVGIG (reference sequence). DNA for the CDR3: TGTGCCTGGAGCAGGGACACGGGAAACACCATATATTTT. It yields the protein CAWSRDTGNTIYF.

The chain combines TRBV15 with TRBJ1-4; 9 nucleotides line up with TRBD1. Germline CDR1 is LNHNV and CDR2 is YYDKDF (reference sequence). V trimming: 2 bases; J trimming: 4 bases; junction bases outside the gene matches: 5. The CDR3 contains 16 residues. The chain's CDR3 is CATSRLGTGSNEKLFF. The CDR3 nucleotides read TGTGCCACCAGCAGACTCGGGACAGGGAGTAATGAAAAACTGTTTTTT.

This clone showed up just a few times. The rearrangement uses TRBV7-3 and TRBJ2-3; a possible D gene is TRBD1 (6 bases). This CDR3 spans 11 amino acids. Trimming stripped 5 bases from V and 6 bases from J, with 6 bases between. Germline V lookup: CDR1 SGHTA, CDR2 FQGTGA. DNA of the CDR3: TGTGCCAGCAGCAGGGGGGATACGCAGTATTTT. This translates into CASSRGDTQYF.

This clone was counted a few times. V and J are TRBV23-1 and TRBJ2-2, with a tentative D call TRBD1 (6 bases). TRBV23-1 is given ORF status, its function remaining uncertain. The CDR3 extends over 15 amino acids. V gave up 6 bases and J gave up 0 bases, with 11 bases separating them. This CDR3 is CASRVSGANTGELFF. CDR3 nucleotide sequence: TGCGCCAGCAGGGTATCAGGGGCGAACACCGGGGAGCTGTTTTTT.

This clone was observed a handful of times. CDR3 protein: CASSPTLAGGEETQYF. DNA of the CDR3: TGTGCCAGCTCACCGACTTTAGCGGGAGGAGAGGAGACCCAGTACTTC. The rearrangement joins TRBV18 to TRBJ2-5; 10 bases line up with TRBD2. Per germline, CDR1 KGHSH and CDR2 LQKENI. The trim removed 3 bases at V and 5 bases at J, leaving 9 bases unmatched. The CDR3 sequence is 16 residues long. The entire variable domain, with the rest obtained from reference TRBV18 and TRBJ2-5, is as follows: NAGVMQNPRHLVRRRGQEARLRCSPMKGHSHVYWYRQLPEEGLKFMVYLQKENIIDESGMPKERFSAEFPKEGPSILRIQQVVRGDSAAYFCASSPTLAGGEETQYFGPGTRLLVL.